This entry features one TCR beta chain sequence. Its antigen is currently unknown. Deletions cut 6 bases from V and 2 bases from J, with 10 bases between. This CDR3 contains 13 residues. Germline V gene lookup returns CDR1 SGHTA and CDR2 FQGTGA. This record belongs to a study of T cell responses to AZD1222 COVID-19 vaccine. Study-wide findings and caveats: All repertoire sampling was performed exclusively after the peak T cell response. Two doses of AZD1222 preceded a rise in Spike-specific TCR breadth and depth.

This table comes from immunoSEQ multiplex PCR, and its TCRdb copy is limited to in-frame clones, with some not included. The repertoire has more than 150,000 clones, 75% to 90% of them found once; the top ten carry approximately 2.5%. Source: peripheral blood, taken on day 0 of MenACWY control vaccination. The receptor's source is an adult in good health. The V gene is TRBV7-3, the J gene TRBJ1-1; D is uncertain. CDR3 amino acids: CASRTLPNTEAFF. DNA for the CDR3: TGTGCCAGCAGAACGCTGCCTAACACTGAAGCTTTCTTT.